Presented here are 8 T cell receptor beta chains from one specimen sequenced in a study of cytotoxic CD8 clonotypes in ibrutinib-treated CLL. Only in-frame clones appear in the TCRdb table, and some are missing; sequencing was by immunoSEQ multiplex PCR. Here the sample spans about 140,000 clones, about 75% being singletons. Sequenced here: PBMCs, sampled after 24 months of ibrutinib treatment. Receptor source: a human donor with chronic lymphocytic leukemia.

The chain has TRBV7-8 and TRBJ2-3, with 8 bases that match TRBD2. Germline V CDR1 and CDR2: SGHVS, FQNEAQ. J gave up 2 bases and V 1 base, and 5 bases lay outside the gene matches. CDR3 length: 16 residues. In DNA, the CDR3 is TGTGCCAGCAGCTTAGTGGTGCGGGGGGCCACAGATACGCAGTATTTT. Translation gives CASSLVVRGATDTQYF.

The rearrangement joins TRBV9 to TRBJ2-5; possibly TRBD2 for D (6 bases). Looked up from germline, CDR1 is SGDLS and CDR2 is YYNGEE. The V and J ends lost 7 bases and 5 bases respectively, with 12 bases between them. This CDR3 region has 12 residues. This CDR3 reads CASGGVGETQYF. The CDR3 DNA follows: TGTGCCAGCGGCGGGGTGGGGGAGACCCAGTACTTC.

The chain recombines TRBV7-2 with TRBJ1-2, with a tentative D call TRBD1 (5 bases). V was clipped by 3 bases and J by 4 bases, with 12 bases between them. The CDR3 spans 14 residues. The V gene's germline CDR1 is SGHTA and CDR2 FQGNSA. CDR3 DNA: TGTGCCAGCAGCTTTTTGGGGCACCTCTATGGCTACACCTTC. Protein sequence: CASSFLGHLYGYTF.

This rearrangement joins TRBV28 to TRBJ2-1; TRBD2 matches at 8 bases. The CDR3 contains 12 residues. The germline gives CDR1 MDHEN, CDR2 SYDVKM. The V segment lost 4 bases and the J segment 15 bases; nucleotides outside the gene matches: 8. The CDR3 reads CASSWGGLVRFF. CDR3 DNA: TGTGCCAGCAGTTGGGGGGGACTAGTTCGGTTCTTC.

The genes are TRBV5-1 and TRBJ1-5; 8 nucleotides line up with TRBD1. Germline values: CDR1 SGHRS, CDR2 YFSETQ. The CDR3 is 15 residues long. Trimming removed 4 bases from V and 7 bases from J; junction bases left unmatched: 10. Here the CDR3 DNA reads TGCGCCAGCAGCCCCGGACAGGGCTTCGGGCAGCCCCAGCATTTT. Encoded protein: CASSPGQGFGQPQHF.

This chain connects TRBV27 to TRBJ1-1; TRBD1 is a possible D gene (5 bases). Germline V CDR1 and CDR2: MNHEY, SMNVEV (reference sequence). The CDR3 is made up of 17 amino acids. V lost 3 bases and J lost 4, with 21 bases in between. The CDR3 loop is CASSFSVRGPSGTEAFF. CDR3 coding DNA: TGTGCCAGCAGTTTTAGTGTAAGGGGCCCATCGGGCACTGAAGCTTTCTTT.

The chain joins TRBV9 to TRBJ2-3, with 12 bases that match TRBD2. There are 18 residues in the CDR3. CDR1 is SGDLS, CDR2 YYNGEE, per germline. After removal of 0 bases from V and 1 base from J, the junction contained 6 bases not matched to a gene. The DNA for the CDR3 is TGTGCCAGCAGCGTAGGGGGGACTAGCGGGCGGGGCACAGATACGCAGTATTTT. As protein: CASSVGGTSGRGTDTQYF.

The chain combines TRBV4-1 with TRBJ2-5; the D gene could be TRBD1 or TRBD2 (6 bases each). There are 17 residues in the CDR3. Germline CDR1 is MGHRA and CDR2 is YSYEKL. V lost 0 bases, J lost 5 bases, and 19 bases lay in between. The CDR3 region has the DNA TGCGCCAGCAGCCAAGAGGGGGCGTGGGGGGCAGGGGAGACCCAGTACTTC. Its protein product is CASSQEGAWGAGETQYF.